The 26 T cell receptor delta chains in this list originate from one sample, sequenced in a study of γδ T cells in repeated Plasmodium falciparum infection. TCRdb called clones anew from the multiplex PCR reads with CATT. This sample has more than 45,000 delta-chain clones; 1.7% occur once, and the top ten carry 15%. Flow sorting of PBMC yielded separate Vgamma9/Vdelta2+ and Vdelta2-negative gammadelta T cell populations for bulk repertoire analysis. The sample consisted of gamma-delta T cells from blood. These receptors all stem from a pool of human donors (malaria-infected and uninfected, not separated).

Concerning this clone itself: A far larger clone is a single base away, which makes a read error likely. The same CDR3 also results from other DNA sequences found in this sample. The genes are TRDV3 and TRDJ1; TRDD3 matches 8 bases. Germline V CDR1 and CDR2: TVYSNPD, GDNSRS (reference sequence). After removal of 4 bases from V and 5 bases from J, the junction contained 33 bases not matched to a gene. The CDR3 has 21 amino acids. Written as DNA, the CDR3 is TGTGCCTCTGCAAAGGGGGCGTACTGGGGGGCCTCTCGTCCCCTCAAGGATAAACTCATCTTT. Amino acids: CASAKGAYWGASRPLKDKLIF. The whole variable domain, remainder taken from reference TRDV3 and TRDJ1, is CDKVTQSSPDQTVASGSEVVLLCTYDTVYSNPDLFWYRIRPDYSFQFVFYGDNSRSEGADFTQGRFSVKHILTQKAFHLVISPVRTEDSATYYCASAKGAYWGASRPLKDKLIFGKGTRVTVEP.

Many counts were recorded for this clone. One base separates it from a far larger clone, so it is likely a read error. Other DNA sequences in the sample encode the same CDR3. The chain carries TRDV1 and TRDJ1; 8 nucleotides match TRDD3. Germline lookup yields CDR1 TSWWSYY and CDR2 QGS. This CDR3 is 20 amino acids long. CDR3 coding DNA: TGTGCTCTTGGGGAACGAGGCTACGCGGGGGATAAAGGGTACACCGATAAACTAATCTTT. Amino acid sequence: CALGERGYAGDKGYTDKLIF.

This clone was counted a few times. A far larger clone is one base from this, pointing to a likely read error. Within the sample, other DNA sequences also encode this same CDR3. J is TRDJ1 and V is TRDV1; a weak D match, TRDD3 (5 bases). The J gene, not given by TCRdb, was assigned here from a germline match of the nucleotide sequence. CDR3 length: 21 amino acids. Germline assignment: CDR1 TSWWSYY and CDR2 QGS. V gave up 3 bases and J gave up 1 base, with 30 bases separating them. CDR3 in DNA: TGTGCTCTTGGGGACTCTTCTTACGGGAATGGGGTCATATGTGTCACCGATAAACTCATCTTT. It codes for CALGDSSYGNGVICVTDKLIF.

As to this clone: A junction boundary mismatches the germline segment, possibly from a read error. V gene TRDV1 combines with J gene TRDJ1, with 9 bases that match TRDD3. No J gene was available from TCRdb, and it was assigned here by a germline match of the DNA. Germline assignment: CDR1 TSWWSYY and CDR2 QGS. The CDR3 consists of 19 residues. Written as DNA, the CDR3 is TGCTCTGGGGGGAGGGGTTCTTTCTGGGGGATTCATTACACCGATAAACTCATCTTT. Protein sequence: CSGGRGSFWGIHYTDKLIF.

This clone was picked up a small number of times. A read error likely explains why the TCRdb protein, taken from a much larger clone, differs from this DNA's translation at residue 19; the protein shown is translated from the DNA. The gene calls are TRDV2 and TRDJ1; 8 bases match TRDD3. The germline CDR1 and CDR2 sequences are GEAIGNYY and EKD. The trim removed 3 bases at V and 0 bases at J, leaving 47 bases unmatched. The CDR3 is 29 amino acids. CDR3 protein: CACDPAFRPNGVEPLLGANADLYTDKLIF. The CDR3, as DNA: TGTGCCTGTGACCCTGCCTTCCGGCCCAATGGAGTAGAGCCCTTACTGGGGGCCAACGCTGACCTATACACCGATAAACTCATCTTT.

On this clone: TCRdb's entry gives the protein of a much larger clone, which mismatches this DNA's translation at residue 10, likely from a read error; the protein reported here is translated from the DNA. This chain links TRDV1 with TRDJ2, with a tentative D call TRDD3 (5 bases). This CDR3 has 21 residues. Germline lookup yields CDR1 TSWWSYY and CDR2 QGS. V was trimmed by 2 bases and J by 4 bases, leaving 29 bases between them. The DNA of the CDR3 is TGTGCTCTTGGGGAAGAGTCGTACCATAAAATGGGCAAAGGGGAGACAGCACAACTCTTCTTT. Amino acid sequence: CALGEESYHKMGKGETAQLFF.

Many counts were recorded for this clone. With a far larger clone one base away, a read error is the likely cause. The same CDR3 can be traced to other DNA sequences in this sample. The chain has TRDV1 and TRDJ1; D is unclear. The CDR3 sequence is 18 residues long. V lost 3 bases to trimming and J lost 0 bases, with 20 bases between them. Germline CDR1 and CDR2: TSWWSYY and QGS. CDR3 sequence: CALGERLSQKTYTDKLIF. CDR3 bases: TGTGCTCTTGGGGAGCGGCTTTCCCAGAAAACGTACACCGATAAACTCATCTTT.

This clone has ten or more counts. The mismatch at residue 3 between this DNA's translation and the TCRdb protein of a much larger clone likely reflects a read error; the protein shown is translated from the DNA. The chain links TRDV2 to TRDJ1; no reliable D call. TCRdb does not report a J gene; here it was assigned by matching the DNA to germline references. There are 14 residues in the CDR3. Germline values: CDR1 GEAIGNYY, CDR2 EKD. The DNA for the CDR3 is TGTGCCTATGACTCCTTACTTAACACCGATAAACTCATCTTT. Translation gives CAYDSLLNTDKLIF.

As regards this clone: A read error is the likely source, as a far larger clone sits one nucleotide away. This CDR3 is also generated by other DNA sequences in the sample. Called V gene: TRAV38-2/DV8; the J gene was not called; the table gives TRDD3 as D, unverified against the DNA. The CDR3 is 24 amino acids. Germline V gene data show CDR1 as TSESDYY and CDR2 as QEAYKQQN. Written as DNA, the CDR3 is TGTGCTTATAGGAGCACCCCGCGGCTACGTGGCCTCCCTGGGGGCCGGCCTTTCACCGATAAACTTATTTTT. This translates into CAYRSTPRLRGLPGGRPFTDKLIF.

This clone was seen a handful of times. TCRdb pairs this DNA with a much larger clone's protein that differs at residue 8, likely a read error; the protein shown was translated from the DNA. The chain couples TRDV1 to TRDJ1, with 11 bases lining up with TRDD3. Because TCRdb records no J gene, it was assigned here through a match of the DNA to germline. The CDR3 extends over 23 amino acids. V was clipped by 1 base and J by 5 bases; unmatched bases: 27. Germline V gene sequence: CDR1 TSWWSYY, CDR2 QGS. CDR3 coding DNA: TGTGCTCTTGGGGAACCTGGCCTCCTTTCAAACCTACTGGGGGATATAAAAACGGATAAACTCATCTTT. This translates into CALGEPGLLSNLLGDIKTDKLIF.

With regard to this clone: The protein recorded in TCRdb matches a much larger clone and deviates from this DNA's translation at residue 16, suggesting a read error; the protein here is obtained by translating the DNA. CDR3 region: CALGPLQPSILLGDAADKLIF. Written as DNA, the CDR3 is TGTGCTCTTGGTCCCCTCCAACCCTCCATCCTACTGGGGGATGCCGCCGATAAACTCATCTTT. The rearrangement joins TRDV1 to TRDJ1, with 10 bases aligning to TRDD3. No J segment appears in TCRdb, so it was assigned here by matching the sequence to germline. Germline CDR1 TSWWSYY, CDR2 QGS. V lost 6 bases and J lost 3; bases outside the gene matches: 25. The CDR3 is 21 amino acids.

This clone was detected many times. TCRdb shows a much larger clone's protein in place of this DNA's translation, and the two differ at residue 9, likely through a read error; the protein shown is translated from the DNA. This chain connects TRDV1 to TRDJ1; D is undetermined. Germline CDR1 and CDR2: TSWWSYY and QGS. CDR3 length equals 14 residues. V lost 3 bases and J 3 bases, leaving 11 bases between the germline ends. The CDR3 here is CALGEIEYADKLIF. The CDR3 nucleotides are TGTGCTCTTGGGGAGATAGAGTACGCCGATAAACTCATCTTT.

Concerning this clone itself: The mismatch at residue 16 between this DNA's translation and the TCRdb protein of a much larger clone likely reflects a read error; the protein shown is translated from the DNA. This sequence joins TRDV1 and TRDJ1; TRDD2 matches at 7 bases. TCRdb leaves out the J gene; it was filled in here by matching the DNA to germline. Germline assignment: CDR1 TSWWSYY and CDR2 QGS. The CDR3 runs to 21 residues. J gave up 3 bases and V 3 bases, and 25 bases lay outside the gene matches. The CDR3 DNA reads as TGTGCTCTTGGGGACTTCTTCCTAGACGAGAACAGCCAGCGCCCCCCCGATAAACTCATCTTT. Translated: CALGDFFLDENSQRPPDKLIF.

As to this clone: This DNA's translation and the protein TCRdb lists, from a much larger clone, do not match at residue 18, likely due to a read error; the protein shown is translated from the DNA. The gene calls are TRDV1 and TRDJ1; 8 bases are shared with TRDD3. The CDR3 spans 23 residues. CDR1 and CDR2 (germline): TSWWSYY, QGS. After removal of 1 base from V and 3 bases from J, the junction contained 28 bases not matched to a gene. In nucleotides, the CDR3 is TGTGCTCTTGGGGAACGTCCGAGGGCTACACTGGGGGGACACACCGACCCAGCCGATAAACTCATCTTT. Protein sequence: CALGERPRATLGGHTDPADKLIF.

This clone was detected ten times or more. This DNA's translation differs at residue 7 from TCRdb's protein, which comes from a much larger clone; a read error is likely, and the protein shown is translated from the DNA. The V gene is TRDV3, the J gene TRDJ1; TRDD3 matches at 8 bases. The trim removed 1 base at V and 1 base at J, leaving 11 bases unmatched. Germline loops: CDR1 TVYSNPD, CDR2 GDNSRS (reference sequence). CDR3 length: 16 residues. The CDR3 protein is CAFTFPLGIPTDKLIF. CDR3 nucleotides: TGTGCCTTTACCTTCCCTTTGGGGATACCCACCGATAAACTCATCTTT.

The table lists this clone with many counts. The TCRdb protein, from a much larger clone, departs from this DNA's translation at residue 8, likely by read error; the protein shown derives from the DNA. The chain links TRDV1 to TRDJ3; 9 bases fit TRDD3. No J segment appears in TCRdb, so it was assigned here by matching the sequence to germline. Germline CDR1 is TSWWSYY and CDR2 is QGS. V gave up 5 bases and J gave up 0 bases; unmatched junction bases: 23. This CDR3 spans 24 amino acids. The CDR3 sequence is CALGPIPLLRTGGLYSWDTRQMFF. CDR3 coding DNA: TGTGCTCTTGGGCCCATCCCCCTCCTACGAACTGGGGGACTGTACTCCTGGGACACCCGACAGATGTTTTTC.

About this clone: The translation of this DNA and the TCRdb protein of a much larger clone differ at residue 5, probably owing to a read error; the protein shown here is translated from the DNA. This chain connects TRDV1 to TRDJ1; 10 bases match TRDD3. Trimming took 4 bases from V and 9 from J; bases not matched to a gene: 17. Germline CDR1 is TSWWSYY and CDR2 is QGS. The CDR3 is 17 amino acids. The CDR3 loop reads CALGGPEIMRGIRQLIF. The CDR3, as DNA: TGTGCTCTTGGGGGCCCGGAAATCATGCGGGGGATACGGCAACTCATCTTT.

This clone was seen at least ten times. This likely traces to a read error, being one base from a far larger clone. This same CDR3 is encoded by further DNA sequences in the sample. The chain carries TRDV1 and TRDJ1; 13 bases map to TRDD3. The CDR3 totals 20 residues. In germline, CDR1 is TSWWSYY, CDR2 QGS. CDR3 in amino acids: CALGDLISYWGIRHTDKLIF. In nucleotides, the CDR3 is TGTGCTCTAGGGGATCTCATTTCGTACTGGGGGATACGGCACACCGATAAACTCATCTTT.

This clone was observed a handful of times. This sequence is one base from a far larger clone and is likely a read error. Other DNA sequences of this sample code for an identical CDR3. The J gene has no call, while the V gene is TRDV1; TRDD3 is the table's D call, not checked against the DNA. The CDR3 sequence is 20 residues long. The germline V gene encodes CDR1 TSWWSYY and CDR2 QGS. In DNA, the CDR3 is TGTGCTCTTGGTCCAAAGGGCGGCAGGGGTACTGGGATGCTTACGGATAAACTCATCTTC. Residues: CALGPKGGRGTGMLTDKLIF.

The sample holds many counts of this clone. The protein TCRdb lists belongs to a much larger clone and differs from this DNA's translation at residue 20, which points to a read error; the protein shown is made from the DNA. The CDR3 loop reads CALGKRSNWGIRGGYTDKLTF. The CDR3 DNA reads as TGTGCTCTTGGCAAACGGTCCAACTGGGGGATACGAGGGGGGTACACCGATAAACTCACCTTT. The rearrangement links TRDV1 to TRDJ1; 13 bases fit TRDD3. The CDR3 has 21 amino acids. In germline, CDR1 is TSWWSYY, CDR2 QGS.

This clone was recorded a few times. This likely reflects a read error, since a far larger clone is one base away. Different DNA sequences within this sample yield the same CDR3. The genes are TRDV1 and TRDJ1, with TRDD3 matching over 7 bases. TCRdb leaves out the J gene; it was filled in here by matching the DNA to germline. CDR3 length: 19 amino acids. With V trimmed by 2 bases and J by 8 bases, 23 bases remained unmatched. The germline gives CDR1 TSWWSYY, CDR2 QGS. As DNA, the CDR3 is TGTGCTCTTGGGGAAGCGTCGAGTCCCAACTACTGGGGTGGCTACAAACTCATCTTT. Translation gives CALGEASSPNYWGGYKLIF.

This clone showed up just a few times. A far larger clone is a single base away, which makes a read error likely. Other DNA sequences from this sample encode an identical CDR3 as well. V is TRDV1 and J is TRDJ1, with TRDD3 as a possible D gene (6 bases). CDR1 and CDR2 (germline): TSWWSYY, QGS. The CDR3 extends over 20 amino acids. The CDR3 bases are TGTGCTCTTGGGGAACAAAGGGGCTCCCCACGATGGGATAAAGCCGATAAGCTCATCTTT. Translation gives CALGEQRGSPRWDKADKLIF.

In this sample, this clone turned up many times. TCRdb's protein for this DNA is that of a much larger clone and differs from the translation at residue 17, likely a read error; the protein shown is the DNA translation. The CDR3 reads CALGGKLGGYDMYTDKPIF. In DNA, the CDR3 is TGTGCTCTTGGGGGCAAACTTGGGGGATACGATATGTACACCGATAAACCCATCTTT. The rearrangement links TRDV1 to TRDJ1, with 11 positions matching TRDD3. Per germline, CDR1 TSWWSYY and CDR2 QGS. The CDR3 totals 19 residues.

This clone has just a few counts. This probably arose from a read error, given a far larger clone one base away. Additional DNA sequences in this sample encode the identical CDR3. This sequence joins TRDV1 and TRDJ1; 10 bases align to TRDD3. Here the J gene was assigned by germline matching of the DNA, as TCRdb has none. This CDR3 region has 22 residues. Germline CDR1 and CDR2: TSWWSYY and QGS. As DNA, the CDR3 is TGTGCTCTCGGGGAACGGCCTTTAAAGGCGTGGTACTGGGGGATGCGAACCGATAAACTCATCTTT. Translation gives CALGERPLKAWYWGMRTDKLIF.

Worth noting for this clone: A read error is likely here: a far larger clone is one base away. Other DNA sequences in this specimen translate into the identical CDR3. This chain connects TRDV3 to TRDJ4; D may be TRDD2 or TRDD3 (7 bases each). There are 20 residues in the CDR3. CDR1 is TVYSNPD, CDR2 GDNSRS, per germline (reference sequence). CDR3 DNA sequence: TGTGCCTTGTCCTGGGGGTTTCCTACCCGTACTACCCCAAGGGTTAGACCCCTGATCTTC. Translating it yields CALSWGFPTRTTPRVRPLIF.

The table lists this clone with a few counts. This sequence may be a read error, since a much larger clone differs from it by one base. The chain carries TRDV1 and TRDJ1; the match to TRDD3 covers 12 bases. Germline V gene data show CDR1 as TSWWSYY and CDR2 as QGS. The CDR3 runs 26 residues. J was trimmed by 0 bases and V by 0 bases; bases with no gene match: 29. The CDR3 spells CALGELSIPYSQYWGIPRTYTDKLIF. CDR3 in DNA: TGTGCTCTTGGGGAACTATCAATTCCCTATTCGCAGTACTGGGGGATACCCCGAACGTACACCGATAAACTCATCTTT.